Sequencing of this T cell receptor (beta chain) was carried out in a study of OX40 agonist ivuxolimab in advanced cancers. Turning to the study itself: In this trial design, patients received ivuxolimab intravenously at 0.01 to 10 mg/kg every 2 weeks.

Generated by immunoSEQ multiplex PCR, the TCRdb table keeps only in-frame clones and is missing some. The table includes about 140,000 clones, 75% to 95% detected once. The CDR3 has 17 residues. The V gene end was trimmed by 4 bases and the J gene end by 2 bases; junction bases not matched to a gene: 7. Germline CDR1 and CDR2: SGHRS and YFSETQ. Study outcomes and limitations: Blood T cells, both CD4+ and CD8+, expanded clonally by week 6 at 0.1 to 3.0 mg/kg.

This clone occurred once. The antigen remains unidentified. Sequencing used CD4+ or CD8+ T cells sorted from blood, obtained in a trial of the OX40 agonist ivuxolimab. J is TRBJ2-6 and V is TRBV5-1; 9 bases line up with TRBD1. The sequence was collected from an adult with an advanced solid tumor such as melanoma, head and neck, liver or kidney cancer. The chain's CDR3 is CASSQGQGGAGANVLTF. The CDR3 nucleotides are TGCGCCAGCAGCCAGGGACAGGGTGGGGCTGGGGCCAACGTCCTGACTTTC.